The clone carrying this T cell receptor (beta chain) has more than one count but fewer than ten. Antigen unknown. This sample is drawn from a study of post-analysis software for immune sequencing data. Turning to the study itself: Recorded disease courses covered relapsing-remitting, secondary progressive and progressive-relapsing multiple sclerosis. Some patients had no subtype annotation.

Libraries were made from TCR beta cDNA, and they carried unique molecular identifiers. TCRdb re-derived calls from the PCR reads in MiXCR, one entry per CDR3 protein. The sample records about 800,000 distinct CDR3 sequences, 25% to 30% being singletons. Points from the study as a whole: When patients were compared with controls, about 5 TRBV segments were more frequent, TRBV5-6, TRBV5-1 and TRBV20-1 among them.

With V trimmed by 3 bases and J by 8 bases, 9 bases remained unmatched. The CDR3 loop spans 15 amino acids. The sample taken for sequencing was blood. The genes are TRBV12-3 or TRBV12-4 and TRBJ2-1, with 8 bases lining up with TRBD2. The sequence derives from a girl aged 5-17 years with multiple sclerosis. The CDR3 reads CASSFSGTYPDEQFF. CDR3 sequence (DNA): TGTGCCAGCAGTTTTAGCGGGACCTACCCCGATGAGCAGTTCTTC.